Detailed here is one T cell receptor (beta chain). The CDR3 loop spans 13 amino acids. V shed 3 bases and J shed 11 bases, with 15 bases lying between them. Germline V CDR1 and CDR2: LGHDT, YNNKEL (reference sequence). The data originate from a study of blood T cell repertoires in COVID-19. Profiled with immunoSEQ multiplex PCR; TCRdb holds only in-frame clones, not every one. This sample yields about 240,000 clones, of which approximately 83% are seen a single time; about 2% belongs to the top ten. Sequencing was carried out using peripheral blood. The chain couples TRBV3-1 (or the pseudogene TRBV3-2) to TRBJ2-3, with a weak D call TRBD2 (7 bases). The origin of this receptor is a man aged 25 to 40 who had recovered from COVID-19. In nucleotides, the CDR3 is TGTGCCAGCAGCCACGGAGGGGGGGCGCAGCAGTATTTT. Its protein product is CASSHGGGAQQYF.